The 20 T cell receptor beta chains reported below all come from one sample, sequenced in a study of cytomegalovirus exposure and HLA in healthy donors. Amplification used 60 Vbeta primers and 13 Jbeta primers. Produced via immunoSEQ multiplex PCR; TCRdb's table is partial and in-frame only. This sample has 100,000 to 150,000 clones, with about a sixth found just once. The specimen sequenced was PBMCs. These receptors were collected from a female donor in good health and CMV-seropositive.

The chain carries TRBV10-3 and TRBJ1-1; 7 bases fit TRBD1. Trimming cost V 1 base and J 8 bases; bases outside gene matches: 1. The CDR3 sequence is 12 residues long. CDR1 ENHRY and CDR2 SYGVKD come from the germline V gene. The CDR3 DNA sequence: TGTGCCATCAGTGAGTGGGGACAGGAAGCTTTCTTT. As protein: CAISEWGQEAFF.

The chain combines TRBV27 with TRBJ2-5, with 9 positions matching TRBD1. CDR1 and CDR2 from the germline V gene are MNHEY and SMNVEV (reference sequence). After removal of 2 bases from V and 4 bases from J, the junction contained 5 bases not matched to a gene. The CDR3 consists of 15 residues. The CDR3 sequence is CASSLMGQGTETQYF. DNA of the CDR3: TGTGCCAGCAGTTTAATGGGACAGGGTACAGAGACCCAGTACTTC.

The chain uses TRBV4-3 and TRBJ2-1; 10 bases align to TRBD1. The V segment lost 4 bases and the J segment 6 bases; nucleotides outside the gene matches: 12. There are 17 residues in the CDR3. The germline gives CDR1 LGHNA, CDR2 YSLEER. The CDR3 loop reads CASSRRQTGGLGNEQFF. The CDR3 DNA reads TGCGCCAGCAGCCGACGACAGACAGGGGGCTTGGGCAATGAGCAGTTCTTC.

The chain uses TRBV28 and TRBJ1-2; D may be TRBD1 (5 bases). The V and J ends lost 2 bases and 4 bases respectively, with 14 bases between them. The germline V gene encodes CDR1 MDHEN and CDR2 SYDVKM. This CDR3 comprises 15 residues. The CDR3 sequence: CASSLGQGAIYGYTF. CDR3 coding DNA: TGTGCCAGCAGTTTAGGGCAGGGTGCCATCTATGGCTACACCTTC.

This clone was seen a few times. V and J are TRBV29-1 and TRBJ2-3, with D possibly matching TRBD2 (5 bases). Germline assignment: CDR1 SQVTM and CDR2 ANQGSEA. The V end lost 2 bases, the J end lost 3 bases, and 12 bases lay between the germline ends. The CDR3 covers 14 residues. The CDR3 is CSVEQAVPTDTQYF. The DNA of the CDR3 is TGCAGCGTTGAACAAGCGGTCCCAACAGATACGCAGTATTTT.

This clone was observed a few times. In DNA, the CDR3 is TGCGCCAGCAGCCAATTTGGACAGGACTATGGCTACACCTTC. Its protein is CASSQFGQDYGYTF. The rearrangement uses TRBV4-1 and TRBJ1-2; 7 nucleotides match TRBD1. This CDR3 spans 14 amino acids. Germline trimming cut 2 bases from V and 3 bases from J; bases unmatched to any gene: 3. In germline, CDR1 is MGHRA, CDR2 YSYEKL.

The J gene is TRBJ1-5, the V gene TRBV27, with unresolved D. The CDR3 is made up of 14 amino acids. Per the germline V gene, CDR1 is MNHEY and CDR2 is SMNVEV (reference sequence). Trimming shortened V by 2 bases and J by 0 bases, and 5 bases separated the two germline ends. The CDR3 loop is CASSLINSNQPQHF. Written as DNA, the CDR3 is TGTGCCAGCAGTTTAATTAATAGCAATCAGCCCCAGCATTTT.

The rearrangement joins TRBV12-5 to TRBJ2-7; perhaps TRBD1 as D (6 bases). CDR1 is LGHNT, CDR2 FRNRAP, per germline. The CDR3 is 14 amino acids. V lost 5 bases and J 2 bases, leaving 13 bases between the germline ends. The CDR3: CASGGNRAPYEQYF. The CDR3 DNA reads TGTGCTAGTGGTGGAAACAGGGCTCCCTACGAGCAGTACTTC.

CDR3 in DNA: TGTGCCAGCAGTAGCTCTAACTATGGCTACACCTTC. This translates into CASSSSNYGYTF. The chain uses TRBV6-1 and TRBJ1-2; D unresolved. V lost 5 bases, J lost 0 bases, and 4 bases lay in between. This CDR3 is 12 amino acids long. CDR1 and CDR2 (germline): MNHNS, SASEGT.

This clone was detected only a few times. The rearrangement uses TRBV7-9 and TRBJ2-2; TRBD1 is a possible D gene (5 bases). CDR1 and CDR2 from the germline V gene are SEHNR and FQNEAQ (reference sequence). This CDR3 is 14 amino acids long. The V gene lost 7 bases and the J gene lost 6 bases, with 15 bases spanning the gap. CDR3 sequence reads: CASNTAREAGELFF. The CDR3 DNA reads TGTGCCAGCAACACGGCCAGGGAAGCCGGGGAGCTGTTTTTT.

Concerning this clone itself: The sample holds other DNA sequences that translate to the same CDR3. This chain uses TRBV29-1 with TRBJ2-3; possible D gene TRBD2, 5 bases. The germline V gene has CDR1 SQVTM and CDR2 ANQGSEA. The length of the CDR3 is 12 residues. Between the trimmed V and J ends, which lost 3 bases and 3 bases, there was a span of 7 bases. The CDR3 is CSVDEGTDTQYF. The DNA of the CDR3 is TGCAGCGTTGATGAGGGAACAGATACGCAGTATTTT.

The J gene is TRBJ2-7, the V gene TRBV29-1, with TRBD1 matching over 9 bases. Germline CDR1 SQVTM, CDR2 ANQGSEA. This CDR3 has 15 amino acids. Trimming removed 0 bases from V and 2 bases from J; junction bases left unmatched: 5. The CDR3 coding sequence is TGCAGCGTTGAAGATCCACAGGGGGCAACCTACGAGCAGTACTTC. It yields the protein CSVEDPQGATYEQYF.

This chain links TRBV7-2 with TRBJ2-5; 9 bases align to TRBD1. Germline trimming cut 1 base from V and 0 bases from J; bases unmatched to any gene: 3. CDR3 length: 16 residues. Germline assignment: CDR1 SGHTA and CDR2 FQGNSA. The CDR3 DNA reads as TGTGCCAGCAGCTTAGTAGGGACAGGGAACCAAGAGACCCAGTACTTC. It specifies CASSLVGTGNQETQYF.

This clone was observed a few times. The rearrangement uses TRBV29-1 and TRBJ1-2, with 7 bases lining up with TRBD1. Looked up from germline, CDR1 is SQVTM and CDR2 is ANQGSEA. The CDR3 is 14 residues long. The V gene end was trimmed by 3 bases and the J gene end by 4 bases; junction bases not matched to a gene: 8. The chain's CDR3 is CSVDSNRGAYGYTF. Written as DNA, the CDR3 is TGCAGCGTTGACTCGAACAGGGGCGCCTATGGCTACACCTTC.

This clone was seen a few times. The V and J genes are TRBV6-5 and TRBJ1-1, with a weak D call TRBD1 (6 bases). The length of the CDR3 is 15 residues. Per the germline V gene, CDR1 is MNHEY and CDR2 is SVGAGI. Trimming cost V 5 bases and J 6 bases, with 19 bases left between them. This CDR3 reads CASSTSIGGLAEAFF. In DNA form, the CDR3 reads TGTGCCAGCAGTACCAGTATAGGGGGTTTGGCTGAAGCTTTCTTT.

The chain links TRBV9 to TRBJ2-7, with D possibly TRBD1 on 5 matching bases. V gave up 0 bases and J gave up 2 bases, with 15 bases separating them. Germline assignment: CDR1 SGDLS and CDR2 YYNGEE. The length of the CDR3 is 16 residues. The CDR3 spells CASSVGAGLTAYEQYF. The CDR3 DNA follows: TGTGCCAGCAGCGTAGGGGCAGGTCTGACAGCCTACGAGCAGTACTTC.

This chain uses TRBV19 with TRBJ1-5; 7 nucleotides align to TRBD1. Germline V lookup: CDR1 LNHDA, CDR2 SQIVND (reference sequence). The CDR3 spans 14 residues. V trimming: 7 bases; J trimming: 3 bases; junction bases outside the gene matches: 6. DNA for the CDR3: TGTGCCAGTACCACGGGACAGCACAATCAGCCCCAGCATTTT. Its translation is CASTTGQHNQPQHF.

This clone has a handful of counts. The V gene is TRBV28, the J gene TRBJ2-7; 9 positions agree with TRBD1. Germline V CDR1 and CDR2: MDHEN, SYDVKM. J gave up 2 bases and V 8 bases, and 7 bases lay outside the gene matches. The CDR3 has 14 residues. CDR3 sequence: CASGITGGPYEQYF. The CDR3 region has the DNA TGTGCCAGCGGAATCACAGGGGGCCCCTACGAGCAGTACTTC.

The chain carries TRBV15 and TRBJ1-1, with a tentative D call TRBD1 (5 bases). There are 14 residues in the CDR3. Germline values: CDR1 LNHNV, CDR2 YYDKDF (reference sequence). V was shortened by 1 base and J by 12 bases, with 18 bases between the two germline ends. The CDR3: CATSRAGTVVDSFF. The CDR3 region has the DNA TGTGCCACCAGCAGAGCTGGGACTGTTGTGGATTCTTTCTTT.

CDR3 in amino acids: CASPGLAGEDNEQFF. CDR3 DNA sequence: TGCGCCAGTCCGGGACTAGCGGGAGAGGACAATGAGCAGTTCTTC. This chain joins TRBV23-1 and TRBJ2-1, with 14 bases matching TRBD2. TRBV23-1 is an ORF for which the function is uncertain. Trimming at V came to 9 bases and at J to 5 bases, leaving 6 bases not matched to a gene. This CDR3 has 15 amino acids.